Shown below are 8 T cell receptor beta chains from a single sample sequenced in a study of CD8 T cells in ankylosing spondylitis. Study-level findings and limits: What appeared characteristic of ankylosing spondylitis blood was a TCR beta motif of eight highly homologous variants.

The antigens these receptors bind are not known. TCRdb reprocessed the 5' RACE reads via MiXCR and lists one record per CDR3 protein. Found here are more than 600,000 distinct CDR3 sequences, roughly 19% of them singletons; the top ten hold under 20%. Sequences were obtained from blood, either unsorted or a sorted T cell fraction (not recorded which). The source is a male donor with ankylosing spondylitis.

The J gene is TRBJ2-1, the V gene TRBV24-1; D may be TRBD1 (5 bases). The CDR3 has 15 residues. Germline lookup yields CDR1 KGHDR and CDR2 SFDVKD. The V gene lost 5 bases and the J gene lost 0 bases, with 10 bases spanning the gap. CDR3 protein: CATSGPQDSYNEQFF. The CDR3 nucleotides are TGTGCCACCAGTGGCCCACAGGACTCCTACAATGAGCAGTTCTTC.

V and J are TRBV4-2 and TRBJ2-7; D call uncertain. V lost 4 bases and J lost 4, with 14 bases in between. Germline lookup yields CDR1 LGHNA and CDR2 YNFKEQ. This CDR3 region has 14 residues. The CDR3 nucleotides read TGTGCCAGCAGCCGAGTCCCTGAAACGTACGAGCAGTACTTC. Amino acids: CASSRVPETYEQYF.

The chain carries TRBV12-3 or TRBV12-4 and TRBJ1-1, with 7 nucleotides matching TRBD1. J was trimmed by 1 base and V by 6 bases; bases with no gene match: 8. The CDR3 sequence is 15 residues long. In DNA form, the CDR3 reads TGTGCCAGCAGCCTTTGGACAGGCGCGAACACTGAAGCTTTCTTT. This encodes CASSLWTGANTEAFF.

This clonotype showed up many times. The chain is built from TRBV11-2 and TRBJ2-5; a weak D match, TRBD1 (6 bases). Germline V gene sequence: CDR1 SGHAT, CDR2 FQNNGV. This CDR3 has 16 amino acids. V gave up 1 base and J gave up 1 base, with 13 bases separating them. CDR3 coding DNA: TGTGCCAGCAGCTTAGTCGGGATGGGGGCCCAAGAGACCCAGTACTTC. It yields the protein CASSLVGMGAQETQYF.

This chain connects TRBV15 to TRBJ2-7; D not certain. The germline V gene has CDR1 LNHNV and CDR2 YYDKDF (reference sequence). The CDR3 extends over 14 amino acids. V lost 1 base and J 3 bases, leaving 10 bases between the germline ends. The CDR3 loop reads CATSRAENIYEQYF. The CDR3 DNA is TGTGCCACCAGCAGAGCCGAGAACATCTACGAGCAGTACTTC.

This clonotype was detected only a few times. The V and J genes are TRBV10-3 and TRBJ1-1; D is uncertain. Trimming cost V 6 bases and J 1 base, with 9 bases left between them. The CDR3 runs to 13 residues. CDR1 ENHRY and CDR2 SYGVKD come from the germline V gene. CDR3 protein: CAIRGLGNTEAFF. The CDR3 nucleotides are TGTGCCATCAGGGGTCTGGGGAACACTGAAGCTTTCTTT.

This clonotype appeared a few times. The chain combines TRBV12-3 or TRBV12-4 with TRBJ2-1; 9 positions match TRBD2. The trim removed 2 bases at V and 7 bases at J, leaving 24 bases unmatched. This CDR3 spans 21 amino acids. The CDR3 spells CASSLRVGGLAHHILLNEQFF. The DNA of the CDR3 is TGTGCCAGCAGTTTAAGGGTCGGGGGACTAGCCCACCACATACTCCTTAATGAGCAGTTCTTC.

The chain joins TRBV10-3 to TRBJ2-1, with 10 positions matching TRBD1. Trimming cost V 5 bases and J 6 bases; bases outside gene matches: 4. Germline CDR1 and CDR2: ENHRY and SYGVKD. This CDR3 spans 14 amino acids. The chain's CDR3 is CAISTGTGVNEQFF. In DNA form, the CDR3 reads TGTGCCATCAGTACCGGGACAGGGGTCAATGAGCAGTTCTTC.